Presented here are 13 T cell receptor beta chains from one specimen sequenced in a study of PD-1 blockade in mismatch repair-deficient tumors. This table comes from immunoSEQ multiplex PCR, and its TCRdb copy is limited to in-frame clones, with some not included. The sample includes 40,000 to 60,000 clones, around 77% of them seen just once. Sequencing was performed on PBMCs, taken before pembrolizumab treatment. The receptors were gathered from an adult with mismatch repair-deficient cancer.

The chain couples TRBV30 to TRBJ2-3; the match to TRBD1 covers 7 bases. V shed 2 bases, J shed 5 bases, and the junction held 4 bases outside the gene matches. The germline gives CDR1 GTSNPN, CDR2 SVGIG (reference sequence). This CDR3 comprises 13 residues. The DNA for the CDR3 is TGTGCCTGGAGTAAAAGGGGGCGAGATACGCAGTATTTT. Translated: CAWSKRGRDTQYF.

V and J are TRBV6-6 and TRBJ2-1; D not resolved. Germline CDR1 reads MNHNY; CDR2 reads SVGAGI (reference sequence). The CDR3 covers 13 residues. The V gene lost 6 bases and the J gene lost 4 bases, with 10 bases spanning the gap. For the CDR3, the DNA is TGTGCCAGCAGCTTGACAAGGTACAATGAGCAGTTCTTC. Its protein product is CASSLTRYNEQFF.

V and J are TRBV19 and TRBJ2-3, with a weak D call TRBD1 (5 bases). Trimming took 5 bases from V and 6 from J, leaving 12 bases between them. The CDR3 consists of 13 residues. Per germline, CDR1 LNHDA and CDR2 SQIVND (reference sequence). The CDR3 reads CASSSTAMDTQYF. CDR3 bases: TGTGCCAGTAGTTCGACAGCGATGGATACGCAGTATTTT.

This sequence joins TRBV2 and TRBJ1-4; 7 bases fit TRBD1. This CDR3 spans 13 amino acids. The V gene's germline CDR1 is SNHLY and CDR2 FYNNEI. V lost 8 bases to trimming and J lost 3 bases; unmatched junction nucleotides: 3. The CDR3 sequence: CASAGGPNEKLFF. The CDR3 DNA reads TGTGCCAGCGCAGGGGGACCTAATGAAAAACTGTTTTTT.

This clone was seen a handful of times. The chain employs TRBV30 and TRBJ1-1; 7 nucleotides align to TRBD1. V lost 2 bases and J lost 5; bases outside the gene matches: 8. The CDR3 is 14 amino acids. Looked up from germline, CDR1 is GTSNPN and CDR2 is SVGIG (reference sequence). In DNA form, the CDR3 reads TGTGCCTGGAGTATCACAGGGGCGAGGACTGAAGCTTTCTTT. Amino acids: CAWSITGARTEAFF.

The chain uses TRBV5-1 and TRBJ1-4; D ambiguous. The CDR3 length is 15 residues. Germline loops: CDR1 SGHRS, CDR2 YFSETQ. V gave up 0 bases and J gave up 2 bases, with 8 bases separating them. The CDR3 loop is CASSLGAVTNEKLFF. DNA for the CDR3: TGCGCCAGCAGCTTGGGGGCCGTCACTAATGAAAAACTGTTTTTT.

The chain employs TRBV19 and TRBJ2-7, with D possibly matching TRBD1 (6 bases). V lost 3 bases and J 3 bases, leaving 18 bases between the germline ends. The CDR3 contains 16 residues. CDR1 and CDR2 from the germline V gene are LNHDA and SQIVND (reference sequence). CDR3 sequence (DNA): TGTGCCAGTAGTATGGGGGCTGGGTATTCCGGCTACGAGCAGTACTTC. Translated, it gives CASSMGAGYSGYEQYF.

The rearrangement uses TRBV6-5 and TRBJ1-5; D unresolved. The CDR3 totals 15 residues. Germline V gene data show CDR1 as MNHEY and CDR2 as SVGAGI. The germline V and J ends were trimmed by 6 bases and 0 bases, with 12 bases remaining between them. CDR3 in DNA: TGTGCCAGCAGCCGCCTTAGGGATAGCAATCAGCCCCAGCATTTT. This gives the protein CASSRLRDSNQPQHF.

The chain recombines TRBV5-6 with TRBJ2-3; D gene unclear. Germline V lookup: CDR1 SGHDT, CDR2 YYEEEE. V was cut by 2 bases and J by 3 bases, with 4 bases left in between. CDR3 size: 12 residues. CDR3 nucleotide sequence: TGTGCCAGCAGCTTCCTTACAGATACGCAGTATTTT. It codes for CASSFLTDTQYF.

The chain couples TRBV7-3 to TRBJ2-5; 10 positions agree with TRBD2. Germline V gives CDR1 SGHTA, CDR2 FQGTGA. The CDR3 contains 14 residues. Trimming removed 4 bases from V and 5 bases from J; junction bases left unmatched: 4. CDR3 coding DNA: TGTGCCAGCAGCTCTAGCGGGAGCAGGGAGACCCAGTACTTC. Its protein product is CASSSSGSRETQYF.

The chain uses TRBV5-4 and TRBJ2-1; D possibly corresponds to TRBD1 (6 bases). Per the germline V gene, CDR1 is SGHNT and CDR2 is YYREEE (reference sequence). The CDR3 has 13 residues. The V gene lost 7 bases and the J gene lost 5 bases, with 13 bases spanning the gap. The CDR3 loop is CASLGQNDNEQFF. The CDR3, as DNA: TGTGCCAGCCTTGGACAGAATGACAATGAGCAGTTCTTC. Looking up the rest from reference TRBV5-4 and TRBJ2-1 gives the full variable domain: ETGVTQSPTHLIKTRGQQVTLRCSSQSGHNTVSWYQQALGQGPQFIFQYYREEENGRGNFPPRFSGLQFPNYSSELNVNALELDDSALYLCASLGQNDNEQFFGPGTRLTVL.

The CDR3 sequence: CASSQYRILGYNEQFF. CDR3 nucleotide sequence: TGTGCCAGCAGCCAATACCGGATTCTTGGCTACAATGAGCAGTTCTTC. This sequence joins TRBV4-2 and TRBJ2-1; unclear D gene. CDR1 and CDR2 from the germline V gene are LGHNA and YNFKEQ. The CDR3 is 16 residues long. V lost 2 bases and J 3 bases, leaving 14 bases between the germline ends.

V gene TRBV30 combines with J gene TRBJ2-7, with D possibly TRBD1 on 5 matching bases. Germline loops: CDR1 GTSNPN, CDR2 SVGIG (reference sequence). Deletions cut 4 bases from V and 4 bases from J, with 11 bases between. This CDR3 contains 12 residues. The CDR3 sequence: CAWTTGVYEQYF. The CDR3 DNA is TGTGCCTGGACTACAGGAGTATACGAGCAGTACTTC.